This entry lists 10 T cell receptor beta chains sequenced from one sample in a study of cytomegalovirus exposure and HLA in healthy donors. The study ran its PCR with 60 Vbeta and 13 Jbeta primers. Generated by immunoSEQ multiplex PCR, the TCRdb table keeps only in-frame clones and is missing some. Listed are about 110,000 clones; 0.55% to 0.65% falls within the top ten. The sample was PBMCs. The receptors were gathered from a man aged 50-59 years in good health and CMV-seronegative.

The V call is TRBV4-1, the J call TRBJ2-2, with 12 nucleotides matching TRBD2. CDR1 is MGHRA, CDR2 YSYEKL, per germline. Trimming at V came to 5 bases and at J to 3 bases, leaving 7 bases not matched to a gene. The CDR3 consists of 17 residues. The CDR3 DNA reads as TGCGCCAGCAGCGGCACCCTAGCGGGGGGGCACACCGGGGAGCTGTTTTTT. Its protein is CASSGTLAGGHTGELFF.

This chain connects TRBV7-9 to TRBJ1-5; 7 nucleotides line up with TRBD1. V was clipped by 5 bases and J by 4 bases; unmatched bases: 5. The germline V gene has CDR1 SEHNR and CDR2 FQNEAQ (reference sequence). The CDR3 contains 14 residues. This CDR3 is CASSPDRVNQPQHF. Here the CDR3 DNA reads TGTGCCAGCAGCCCCGACAGGGTAAATCAGCCCCAGCATTTT. Full variable domain (remainder filled in from reference TRBV7-9 and TRBJ1-5): DTGVSQNPRHKITKRGQNVTFRCDPISEHNRLYWYRQTLGQGPEFLTYFQNEAQLEKSRLLSDRFSAERPKGSFSTLEIQRTEQGDSAMYLCASSPDRVNQPQHFGDGTRLSIL.

The V call is TRBV29-1, the J call TRBJ1-1; D might be TRBD1 (6 bases). The germline CDR1 and CDR2 sequences are SQVTM and ANQGSEA. This CDR3 has 15 residues. The V gene lost 2 bases and the J gene lost 3 bases, with 16 bases spanning the gap. In nucleotides, the CDR3 is TGCAGCGTTGAATTGGGACACATAAGAGACACTGAAGCTTTCTTT. This encodes CSVELGHIRDTEAFF.

This chain joins TRBV18 and TRBJ2-1, with 9 bases that match TRBD2. With 0 bases clipped from V and 1 base from J, the junction kept 1 base outside the gene matches. Germline V gene sequence: CDR1 KGHSH, CDR2 LQKENI. The CDR3 covers 16 residues. The CDR3 protein is CASSPPSGGSYNEQFF. DNA of the CDR3: TGTGCCAGCTCACCACCCAGCGGGGGGTCCTACAATGAGCAGTTCTTC.

V and J are TRBV29-1 and TRBJ2-7, with D tentatively TRBD1 (6 bases). The germline gives CDR1 SQVTM, CDR2 ANQGSEA. The CDR3 covers 14 residues. V gave up 4 bases and J gave up 0 bases, with 13 bases separating them. The CDR3 DNA follows: TGCAGCGTTGGGTTTGTAGGGGGCTCCTACGAGCAGTACTTC. As protein: CSVGFVGGSYEQYF.

The chain employs TRBV6-1 and TRBJ1-1; tentative D call: TRBD1 (6 bases). Germline V gives CDR1 MNHNS, CDR2 SASEGT. The CDR3 loop spans 12 amino acids. The V end lost 5 bases, the J end lost 3 bases, and 7 bases lay between the germline ends. CDR3 amino acids: CASSTGYTEAFF. The CDR3 region has the DNA TGTGCCAGCAGTACAGGGTACACTGAAGCTTTCTTT.

The chain employs TRBV7-2 and TRBJ2-3; 10 bases are a match to TRBD2. This CDR3 is 14 amino acids long. The J segment lost 2 bases and the V segment lost 6 bases, leaving 2 bases of the junction unmatched. The germline V gene encodes CDR1 SGHTA and CDR2 FQGNSA. The CDR3: CASRLAGLTDTQYF. CDR3 coding DNA: TGTGCCAGCAGACTAGCGGGACTCACAGATACGCAGTATTTT. Using reference TRBV7-2 and TRBJ2-3 for the parts outside the CDR3, the full variable domain is GAGVSQSPSNKVTEKGKDVELRCDPISGHTALYWYRQSLGQGLEFLIYFQGNSAPDKSGLPSDRFSAERTGGSVSTLTIQRTQQEDSAVYLCASRLAGLTDTQYFGPGTRLTVL.

This chain joins TRBV18 and TRBJ1-1; 7 nucleotides agree with TRBD1. The V segment lost 0 bases and the J segment 5 bases; nucleotides outside the gene matches: 6. The CDR3 contains 15 residues. The germline CDR1 and CDR2 sequences are KGHSH and LQKENI. The CDR3 reads CASSPPHTGVTEAFF. DNA of the CDR3: TGTGCCAGCTCACCACCCCACACAGGGGTGACTGAAGCTTTCTTT.

The rearrangement links TRBV18 to TRBJ1-5, with D possibly matching TRBD1 (6 bases). The germline gives CDR1 KGHSH, CDR2 LQKENI. This CDR3 is built from 17 residues. V shed 2 bases and J shed 2 bases, with 16 bases lying between them. CDR3 protein: CASSPDGQGQGNQPQHF. In nucleotides, the CDR3 is TGTGCCAGCTCACCAGATGGGCAGGGGCAAGGCAATCAGCCCCAGCATTTT.

The chain is built from TRBV6-5 and TRBJ2-1; 7 bases are a match to TRBD2. The CDR3 runs 14 residues. V shed 5 bases and J 6 bases; nucleotides not matched to a gene: 7. Germline V gene data show CDR1 as MNHEY and CDR2 as SVGAGI. The CDR3: CASSPWGGLNEQFF. As DNA, the CDR3 is TGTGCCAGCAGTCCCTGGGGAGGGCTCAATGAGCAGTTCTTC.